This TCR beta chain was identified during a study of type 1 regulatory T cells. This clonotype was found once. Its antigen remains unidentified. Looked up from germline, CDR1 is KGHSH and CDR2 is LQKENI. The length of the CDR3 is 13 residues. V dropped 4 bases and J dropped 1 base, with 7 bases sitting between them. MiXCR, run by TCRdb on the reads, gives a single entry per CDR3 protein. The table records about 68,000 distinct CDR3 sequences, roughly three fifths of them present only once. This TCR derives from a human donor in good health. Material: cultured T cells, either the whole culture or a sorted T cell fraction (not recorded which). Subset of the sample: Tr1-enriched cell product generated in vitro against host alloantigens. The V call is TRBV18, the J call TRBJ2-5; D may correspond to TRBD1 or TRBD2 (6 bases each). The CDR3 reads CASSRGAQETQYF. CDR3 bases: TGTGCCAGCTCACGGGGGGCCCAAGAGACCCAGTACTTC.